The clone carrying this TCR beta chain has ten or more counts. In TCRdb, the RT-PCR reads were re-called with MiXCR into one record per CDR3 protein. Of approximately 720,000 distinct CDR3 sequences in the sample, approximately 15% were seen once. Sequencing input: memory CD4+ T cells from blood. This receptor was taken from a female donor in good health, serving as a healthy control.

As DNA, the CDR3 is TGCGCCAGCAGCCGCCAGGGACAGGGGAACACAGATACGCAGTATTTT. This codes for CASSRQGQGNTDTQYF. This chain joins TRBV5-1 and TRBJ2-3; 10 bases are shared with TRBD1. This CDR3 is 16 amino acids long. The ends lost 4 bases at V and 2 bases at J; junction bases unmatched: 7. Germline CDR1 and CDR2: SGHRS and YFSETQ.